In its sample, the clone carrying this T cell receptor beta chain was seen a few times. Its antigen remains unidentified. A read error may account for a junction end that differs from germline. There are 14 residues in the CDR3. The germline CDR1 and CDR2 sequences are SGHAT and FQNNGV. Stable hyperthyroidism: no ophthalmopathy progression over 18 months of follow-up. This specimen comes from a study of T cells in Graves' hyperthyroidism and ophthalmopathy. TCR beta CDR3 sequences were amplified from RNA transcripts. HTBI primers were employed in a first-round RT-PCR of the TCR CDR3. TCRdb reanalysed the multiplex PCR reads using MiXCR and keeps one entry per CDR3 protein. The table has approximately 740,000 distinct CDR3 sequences, 13% to 15% seen once; the top ten hold about 9.4%. Study-wide results and limits: Expanded thyroid clonotypes (above 0.001) were mostly also found in blood.

This chain connects TRBV11-2 to TRBJ1-2; D remains unclear. The sequenced material came from blood. This TCR came from a woman under 30 with Graves' hyperthyroidism. The CDR3, as DNA: TGTGCCGGCAGCCCCGAAAGGACGGTTTATGGCTACACCTTC. It yields the protein CAGSPERTVYGYTF. The variable domain in full, with the rest retrieved from reference TRBV11-2 and TRBJ1-2, is EAGVAQSPRYKIIEKRQSVAFWCNPISGHATLYWYQQILGQGPKLLIQFQNNGVVDDSQLPKDRFSAERLKGVDSTLKIQPAKLEDSAVYLCAGSPERTVYGYTFGSGTRLTVV.